A single T cell receptor (beta chain) is shown here with its context. This sample was included in a study of cytomegalovirus exposure and HLA in healthy donors. Trimming took 0 bases from V and 1 from J; bases not matched to a gene: 12. This CDR3 has 18 residues. Germline V lookup: CDR1 SGHRS, CDR2 YFSETQ. The study ran its PCR with 60 Vbeta and 13 Jbeta primers. Sequencing was performed with immunoSEQ multiplex PCR; in TCRdb, only in-frame clones are kept and a portion is missing. The table shows 70,000 to 95,000 clones, with around 80% occurring only once. The sequence came from a man aged 40-49 years in good health and CMV-seronegative. The specimen sequenced was PBMCs. The rearrangement links TRBV5-1 to TRBJ1-1; 7 bases align to TRBD1. The CDR3 nucleotides read TGCGCCAGCAGCTTGGAGGCCCGACAGGGTTTGAGGAACACTGAAGCTTTCTTT. Protein: CASSLEARQGLRNTEAFF.